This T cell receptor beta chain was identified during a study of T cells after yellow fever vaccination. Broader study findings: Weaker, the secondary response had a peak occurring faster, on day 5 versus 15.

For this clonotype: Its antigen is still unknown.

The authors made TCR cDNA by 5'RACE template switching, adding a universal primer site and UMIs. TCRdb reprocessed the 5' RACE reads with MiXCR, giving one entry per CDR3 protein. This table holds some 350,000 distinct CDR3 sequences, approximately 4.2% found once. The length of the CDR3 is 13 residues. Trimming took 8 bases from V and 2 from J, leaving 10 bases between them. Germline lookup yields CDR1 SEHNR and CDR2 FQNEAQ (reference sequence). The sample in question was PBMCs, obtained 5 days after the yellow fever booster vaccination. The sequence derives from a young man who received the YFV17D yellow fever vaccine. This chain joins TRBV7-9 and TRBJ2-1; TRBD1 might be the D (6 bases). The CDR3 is CASHRDTYNEQFF. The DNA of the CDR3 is TGTGCCAGCCATCGGGACACCTACAATGAGCAGTTCTTC. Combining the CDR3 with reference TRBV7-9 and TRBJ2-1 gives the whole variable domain DTGVSQNPRHKITKRGQNVTFRCDPISEHNRLYWYRQTLGQGPEFLTYFQNEAQLEKSRLLSDRFSAERPKGSFSTLEIQRTEQGDSAMYLCASHRDTYNEQFFGPGTRLTVL.